This T cell receptor beta chain was documented in a study of blood T cell repertoires in COVID-19. Per the original data handling: By means of reference gene primer amplification, nucleated cell counts were estimated. Clones were sequenced by immunoSEQ multiplex PCR, and TCRdb holds only the in-frame ones, with some missing. V, J and clone size are those of that table, while D and trimming were read from the DNA. The table records 300,000 or so clones, around nine tenths of them present only once. Worth noting for this clone: At one end, the junction sequence differs from germline, possibly due to a read error.

This CDR3 spans 13 amino acids. Germline lookup yields CDR1 ENHRY and CDR2 SYGVKD. Participants spanned ages about 18 to 100 years and resided in roughly 22 US areas. This clonotype originated in a man aged 60 to 69 who had recovered from COVID-19. The genes are TRBV10-3 and TRBJ2-3; 7 bases are shared with TRBD2. What was sequenced was PBMCs or T cells enriched from blood (not recorded which). The CDR3 region is CALRAGELDTQYF. The DNA for the CDR3 is TGTGCCCTCAGGGCGGGGGAATTGGATACGCAGTATTTT.